Following are 21 T cell receptor beta chains from one sample sequenced in a study of blood T cell repertoires in COVID-19. The protocol was immunoSEQ multiplex PCR, while the TCRdb copy is restricted to in-frame clones and leaves out a portion. This repertoire shows a few hundred thousand clones, roughly 84% found once; its top ten account for about 11%. Sequencing was carried out using peripheral blood. The receptors come from an elderly woman with COVID-19, enrolled during active disease.

The V call is TRBV5-5, the J call TRBJ1-2; 9 nucleotides match TRBD1. The germline V gene has CDR1 SGHKS and CDR2 YYEKEE (reference sequence). Germline trimming cut 4 bases from V and 6 bases from J; bases unmatched to any gene: 13. The length of the CDR3 is 16 residues. For the CDR3, the DNA is TGTGCCAGCAGCCTGAACCCGGACAGGGGAGGGGATGGCTACACCTTC. Protein product: CASSLNPDRGGDGYTF.

V gene TRBV7-2 combines with J gene TRBJ1-3; no reliable D call. V dropped 3 bases and J dropped 4 bases, with 13 bases sitting between them. Germline CDR1 reads SGHTA; CDR2 reads FQGNSA. The CDR3 has 15 amino acids. Here the CDR3 DNA reads TGTGCCAGCAGCTTTCGCCAACCGGGAGGAAACACCATATATTTT. Translation: CASSFRQPGGNTIYF. Complete variable domain (other parts from reference TRBV7-2 and TRBJ1-3): GAGVSQSPSNKVTEKGKDVELRCDPISGHTALYWYRQSLGQGLEFLIYFQGNSAPDKSGLPSDRFSAERTGGSVSTLTIQRTQQEDSAVYLCASSFRQPGGNTIYFGEGSWLTVV.

This chain uses TRBV28 with TRBJ1-1, with a tentative D call TRBD1 (5 bases). Germline-derived CDR1 and CDR2 are MDHEN and SYDVKM. This CDR3 comprises 15 residues. The germline V and J ends were trimmed by 6 bases and 5 bases, with 19 bases remaining between them. CDR3 coding DNA: TGTGCCAGCAGCCCAATGGCGGGAGGGGCGACTGAAGCTTTCTTT. Protein sequence: CASSPMAGGATEAFF.

The V and J genes are TRBV27 and TRBJ2-7; D possibly corresponds to TRBD1 (6 bases). The V end was cut by 6 bases, the J end by 2 bases, with 17 bases between. The CDR3 runs 15 residues. From germline, CDR1 is MNHEY and CDR2 SMNVEV (reference sequence). The CDR3 here is CASRLTDSPTYEQYF. CDR3 bases: TGTGCCAGCAGACTGACGGACAGCCCAACCTACGAGCAGTACTTC.

V gene TRBV18 combines with J gene TRBJ2-2, with D hard to call. CDR3 length equals 15 residues. Deletions cut 1 base from V and 4 bases from J, with 10 bases between. Germline CDR1 is KGHSH and CDR2 is LQKENI. The CDR3 DNA reads TGTGCCAGCTCACCACGTACTCCCGGCACCGGGGAGCTGTTTTTT. Translation gives CASSPRTPGTGELFF.

For the CDR3, the DNA is TGCGCCAGCAGCTTGGAGGCCGGGAAAAACGGGGAGCTGTTTTTT. Translating gives CASSLEAGKNGELFF. The chain uses TRBV5-1 and TRBJ2-2; D might be TRBD2 (5 bases). The length of the CDR3 is 15 residues. V dropped 0 bases and J dropped 7 bases, with 13 bases sitting between them. Germline assignment: CDR1 SGHRS and CDR2 YFSETQ.

This sequence joins TRBV11-2 and TRBJ1-4, with D tentatively TRBD1 (6 bases). The CDR3 contains 15 residues. Germline assignment: CDR1 SGHAT and CDR2 FQNNGV. V shed 6 bases and J shed 5 bases, with 16 bases lying between them. This chain's CDR3 is CASSSSGGWNEKLFF. Here the CDR3 DNA reads TGTGCCAGCAGTTCCAGCGGGGGCTGGAATGAAAAACTGTTTTTT.

The chain joins TRBV10-3 to TRBJ1-3; D remains ambiguous. The CDR3 has 16 amino acids. CDR1 ENHRY and CDR2 SYGVKD come from the germline V gene. The ends were cut back, 5 bases at V and 2 bases at J, with 16 bases in the middle. CDR3 coding DNA: TGTGCCATCAGTACCCTGGAGAACCCCACTGGAAACACCATATATTTT. Protein sequence: CAISTLENPTGNTIYF.

The V and J genes are TRBV27 and TRBJ1-6; 7 bases are shared with TRBD1. The V and J ends lost 3 bases and 5 bases, in that order; junction bases with no gene match: 1. CDR1 MNHEY and CDR2 SMNVEV come from the germline V gene (reference sequence). This CDR3 is 14 amino acids long. CDR3 region: CASSLGQNNSPLHF. Written as DNA, the CDR3 is TGTGCCAGCAGTTTGGGACAGAATAATTCACCCCTCCACTTT.

This clone was detected a few times. V and J are TRBV9 and TRBJ1-2; tentatively, D is TRBD1 (5 bases). The CDR3 has 13 residues. The germline V gene encodes CDR1 SGDLS and CDR2 YYNGEE. With 2 bases removed from V and 8 bases from J, the gap between germline ends came to 13 bases. This chain's CDR3 is CASSVGSQGGYTF. DNA of the CDR3: TGTGCCAGCAGCGTCGGTTCGCAGGGAGGCTACACCTTC.

The chain joins TRBV27 to TRBJ2-7; 13 bases are a match to TRBD2. The CDR3 covers 15 residues. With 5 bases clipped from V and 3 bases from J, the junction kept 4 bases outside the gene matches. CDR1 MNHEY and CDR2 SMNVEV come from the germline V gene (reference sequence). Here the CDR3 DNA reads TGTGCCAGCAGTCCCGGACTAGCGGGGGTCTACGAGCAGTACGTC. Residues: CASSPGLAGVYEQYV.

The chain employs TRBV30 and TRBJ2-7; D unresolved. Per the germline V gene, CDR1 is GTSNPN and CDR2 is SVGIG (reference sequence). Trimming stripped 0 bases from V and 2 bases from J, with 5 bases between. This CDR3 is 12 amino acids long. The CDR3 loop reads CAWSVQPYEQYF. CDR3 sequence (DNA): TGTGCCTGGAGTGTACAACCCTACGAGCAGTACTTC. Variable domain in full (rest from reference TRBV30 and TRBJ2-7): SQTIHQWPATLVQPVGSPLSLECTVEGTSNPNLYWYRQAAGRGLQLLFYSVGIGQISSEVPQNLSASRPQDRQFILSSKKLLLSDSGFYLCAWSVQPYEQYFGPGTRLTVT.

The V gene is TRBV2, the J gene TRBJ1-1, with D possibly TRBD1 on 6 matching bases. CDR1 is SNHLY, CDR2 FYNNEI, per germline. The CDR3 runs 12 residues. Trimming removed 5 bases at V and 5 bases at J, with 9 bases between. The CDR3 coding sequence is TGTGCCAGCAGTTTTGACAGGACTGAAGCTTTCTTT. This translates into CASSFDRTEAFF.

The chain joins TRBV9 to TRBJ1-1; a possible D gene is TRBD1 (5 bases). The CDR3 is made up of 16 amino acids. The germline gives CDR1 SGDLS, CDR2 YYNGEE. V was cut by 0 bases and J by 4 bases, with 16 bases left in between. In DNA, the CDR3 is TGTGCCAGCAGCGTAGGTTGGAAGGGGCCGGCCACTGAAGCTTTCTTT. This encodes CASSVGWKGPATEAFF. Filled out from reference TRBV9 and TRBJ1-1, the complete variable domain reads DSGVTQTPKHLITATGQRVTLRCSPRSGDLSVYWYQQSLDQGLQFLIQYYNGEERAKGNILERFSAQQFPDLHSELNLSSLELGDSALYFCASSVGWKGPATEAFFGQGTRLTVV.

The rearrangement joins TRBV3-1 (or the pseudogene TRBV3-2) to TRBJ2-3; 10 positions match TRBD2. Germline V gene sequence: CDR1 LGHDT, CDR2 YNNKEL (reference sequence). The CDR3 sequence is 17 residues long. V trimming: 0 bases; J trimming: 4 bases; junction bases outside the gene matches: 7. In DNA form, the CDR3 reads TGTGCCAGCAGCCAAGATCTAAGCGGGGGGGCCTCAGATACGCAGTATTTT. Translated, it gives CASSQDLSGGASDTQYF.

The chain has TRBV18 and TRBJ1-3; D is unclear. CDR1 and CDR2 from the germline V gene are KGHSH and LQKENI. This CDR3 is 15 amino acids long. V was shortened by 3 bases and J by 0 bases, with 9 bases between the two germline ends. The DNA of the CDR3 is TGTGCCAGCTCACCCCCTCTCAGCTCTGGAAACACCATATATTTT. Amino acids: CASSPPLSSGNTIYF.

This clone has more than one count but fewer than ten. The chain carries TRBV2 and TRBJ1-4; 8 bases map to TRBD1. Per the germline V gene, CDR1 is SNHLY and CDR2 is FYNNEI. The CDR3 contains 15 residues. With 3 bases clipped from V and 2 bases from J, the junction kept 2 bases outside the gene matches. CDR3 in DNA: TGTGCCAGCAGTGAGACAGGGGCTACTAATGAAAAACTGTTTTTT. This gives the protein CASSETGATNEKLFF.

This clone has just one count. The rearrangement joins TRBV19 to TRBJ2-3; possible D gene TRBD1, 5 bases. Trimming took off 9 bases at V and 2 bases at J, with 12 bases between the two ends. CDR1 and CDR2 from the germline V gene are LNHDA and SQIVND (reference sequence). The CDR3 loop spans 13 amino acids. CDR3 amino acids: CASKRQSTDTQYF. As DNA, the CDR3 is TGTGCCAGCAAACGACAGTCCACAGATACGCAGTATTTT.

V gene TRBV7-2 combines with J gene TRBJ1-3, with D perhaps matching TRBD1 (5 bases). The CDR3 consists of 15 residues. Germline V gene sequence: CDR1 SGHTA, CDR2 FQGNSA. The V end was cut by 2 bases, the J end by 1 base, with 9 bases between. CDR3 loop: CASSLYSGSGNTIYF. As DNA, the CDR3 is TGTGCCAGCAGCTTATATTCAGGGTCTGGAAACACCATATATTTT.

The rearrangement joins TRBV4-2 to TRBJ1-6; D gene unclear. The CDR3 length is 19 residues. CDR1 LGHNA and CDR2 YNFKEQ come from the germline V gene. V lost 0 bases, J lost 2 bases, and 17 bases lay in between. The CDR3, as DNA: TGTGCCAGCAGCCAAGATGGTTTCACGGCCGGGACCTATAATTCACCCCTCCACTTT. The encoded protein is CASSQDGFTAGTYNSPLHF.

The genes are TRBV7-9 and TRBJ1-1, with 11 positions matching TRBD1. V lost 4 bases and J lost 1; bases outside the gene matches: 2. The CDR3 spans 15 residues. CDR1 and CDR2 from the germline V gene are SEHNR and FQNEAQ (reference sequence). The CDR3 spells CASSSGQGGNTEAFF. The CDR3 DNA reads TGTGCCAGCAGCTCGGGACAGGGGGGGAACACTGAAGCTTTCTTT. The full variable domain, completed using reference TRBV7-9 and TRBJ1-1, is DTGVSQNPRHKITKRGQNVTFRCDPISEHNRLYWYRQTLGQGPEFLTYFQNEAQLEKSRLLSDRFSAERPKGSFSTLEIQRTEQGDSAMYLCASSSGQGGNTEAFFGQGTRLTVV.